This T cell receptor beta chain was recorded in a study of cytomegalovirus exposure and HLA in healthy donors. Study observations and caveats: A link between a missense DCLRE1C variant and TCR beta V- and J-gene trimming emerged from a later analysis. Associated with cytomegalovirus, according to the listing, were some 150 TCR beta chains. No immune exposure information besides CMV serostatus was available.

Healthy individuals who donated bone marrow served as the donors. PCR primers comprised 60 Vbeta and 13 Jbeta primers. Only in-frame clones appear in the TCRdb table, and some are missing; sequencing was by immunoSEQ multiplex PCR. The sample has more than 85,000 clones, approximately 80% seen once. V was pared by 4 bases and J by 4 bases, with 7 bases of the junction left unmatched. Germline V gene sequence: CDR1 SGHRS, CDR2 YFSETQ. CDR3 length equals 14 residues. A remark on this clone: Its antigen is still unknown.

Sequenced input: PBMCs. The TCR was taken from a male donor in good health and CMV-seronegative. The rearrangement joins TRBV5-1 to TRBJ1-1; 7 nucleotides match TRBD1. The CDR3 sequence: CASSKQGWGTEAFF. In DNA form, the CDR3 reads TGCGCCAGCAGCAAACAGGGGTGGGGCACTGAAGCTTTCTTT.